The rows below give T cell receptor beta chains drawn from one sample of a study of blood T cell repertoires in COVID-19. Sequencing used immunoSEQ multiplex PCR; TCRdb keeps in-frame clones, though not all of them. Of some 450,000 clones in the sample, around 88% were seen once. Material: peripheral blood. These TCRs come from a woman aged 50 to 65 with COVID-19, enrolled during active disease. Each CDR3 is given with its conserved first and last residue. The order of the fields is V gene, clone size, D gene, J gene, CDR3 DNA, CDR3 protein. D genes are given only for firm matches. Some rows have no size entry. The others give once, few or many, or a class for an expanded clone.

TRBV12-5,few,TRBD1,TRBJ1-5,TGTGCTAGTGGACTTGACAGGGCTTGGCAGCCCCAGCATTTT,CASGLDRAWQPQHF
TRBV19,.,.,TRBJ1-2,TGTGCCAGTAGTATTAATGCAGGGACTAACTATGGCTACACCTTC,CASSINAGTNYGYTF
TRBV6-5,.,.,TRBJ2-1,TGTGCCAGCGTTGGGGGGAATGAGCAGTTCTTC,CASVGGNEQFF
TRBV9,.,TRBD2,TRBJ2-3,TGTGCCAGCAGCGTAGCTACCGGGACTAGGGGGAACACAGATACGCAGTATTTT,CASSVATGTRGNTDTQYF
TRBV9,once,.,TRBJ2-5,TGTGCCAGCAGCGGCCGACAGCCTGAAGAGACCCAGTACTTC,CASSGRQPEETQYF
TRBV6-6,.,TRBD2,TRBJ2-2,TGTGCCAGCAGTCCCCCGGGCCGATCCACTAGCGGGGGGAACACCGGGGAGCTGTTTTTT,CASSPPGRSTSGGNTGELFF
TRBV4-1,.,.,TRBJ1-4,TGCGCCAGCAGCCAAGACCCTTTCGCCGGTGAAAAACTGTTTTTT,CASSQDPFAGEKLFF
TRBV12-5,.,.,TRBJ1-4,TGTGCTAGTGGTTTCCCCCGCGACAGCCATAATGAAAAACTGTTTTTT,CASGFPRDSHNEKLFF
TRBV2,.,TRBD2,TRBJ2-3,TGTGCCAGCAGCGAGGGACTAGCGGACGATACGCAGTATTTT,CASSEGLADDTQYF
TRBV7-3,once,TRBD1,TRBJ1-1,TGTGCCAGCAGCACCCCGACAGGGGAGGCTTTCTTT,CASSTPTGEAFF
TRBV5-1,.,.,TRBJ2-3,TGCGCCAGCAGCTTGGACCGGAGCGCCACAGATACGCAGTATTTT,CASSLDRSATDTQYF
TRBV6-2/TRBV6-3,.,TRBD2,TRBJ2-1,TGTGCCAGCAGTCTGAGCGGGGGGTTTGTAAATGAGCAGTTCTTC,CASSLSGGFVNEQFF
TRBV4-1,.,TRBD2,TRBJ2-7,TGCGCCAGCAGCCAAGAGTCATGGGGAGGGCAGCCATACGAGCAGTACTTC,CASSQESWGGQPYEQYF
TRBV3-1/TRBV3-2,.,TRBD2,TRBJ2-2,TGTGCCAGCAGCCCCCGGGGCGGGGGGTACACCGGGGAGCTGTTTTTT,CASSPRGGGYTGELFF
TRBV19,.,TRBD1,TRBJ2-1,TGTGCCAGTAGCCCGACAGGGAACAATGAGCAGTTCTTC,CASSPTGNNEQFF
TRBV5-4,.,TRBD2,TRBJ2-1,TGTGCCAGCAGCCCTAAGACTAGCGGGGGTCACAATGAGCAGTTCTTC,CASSPKTSGGHNEQFF